A single sample gave rise to the 6 T cell receptor beta chains below, sequenced in a study of blood T cell repertoires in COVID-19 (dated by TCRdb to 2020 to 2021). The protocol used for the library was the immunoSEQ multiplex PCR assay. As stored in TCRdb, this immuneACCESS dataset retains in-frame rearrangements with V and J assigned. A fraction of the clones does not appear; measured against another copy, unresolved V genes explain less than half of the discrepancy, and the remainder lacks a known reason. The sample table holds about 200,000 clones, of which roughly 86% were seen once. The ten largest account for about 6% of the sample. Sequenced material: PBMCs or T cells enriched from blood (not recorded which). The receptors were gathered from a man aged 35-49 years with acute COVID-19.

The chain is built from TRBV6-5 and TRBJ2-2, with D perhaps TRBD1 (6 bases). This CDR3 has 13 residues. Trimming shortened V by 8 bases and J by 6 bases, and 13 bases separated the two germline ends. Germline values: CDR1 MNHEY, CDR2 SVGAGI. This CDR3 reads CASGRGQAGELFF. As DNA, the CDR3 is TGTGCCAGCGGCAGGGGTCAGGCCGGGGAGCTGTTTTTT.

The chain carries TRBV28 and TRBJ1-3; 9 bases line up with TRBD1. The CDR3 is made up of 15 amino acids. Trimming took 5 bases from V and 0 from J; bases not matched to a gene: 2. Germline loops: CDR1 MDHEN, CDR2 SYDVKM. The CDR3 nucleotides are TGTGCCAGCAGTGGGACAGGGATCTCTGGAAACACCATATATTTT. Protein product: CASSGTGISGNTIYF.

This chain connects TRBV7-3 to TRBJ2-2; 8 bases are a match to TRBD1. The CDR3 consists of 18 residues. Germline-derived CDR1 and CDR2 are SGHTA and FQGTGA. V was clipped by 2 bases and J by 1 base; unmatched bases: 9. The CDR3 loop is CASSLFQPGTGNTGELFF. CDR3 nucleotides: TGTGCCAGCAGCTTATTCCAACCCGGGACAGGGAACACCGGGGAGCTGTTTTTT.

The chain is built from TRBV6-2 or TRBV6-3 and TRBJ1-6; D may be TRBD1 (6 bases). The CDR3 spans 17 residues. CDR1 is MNHEY, CDR2 SVGEGT, per germline. The V end lost 2 bases, the J end lost 9 bases, and 20 bases lay between the germline ends. CDR3: CASSYVLIQGRGSPLHF. Here the CDR3 DNA reads TGTGCCAGCAGTTACGTCCTTATCCAGGGGAGGGGTTCACCCCTCCACTTT.

The chain employs TRBV29-1 and TRBJ2-7, with TRBD2 identical over 7 bases. Germline-derived CDR1 and CDR2 are SQVTM and ANQGSEA. Trimming cost V 7 bases and J 3 bases; bases outside gene matches: 9. This CDR3 has 13 residues. CDR3 amino acids: CSALGGIGYEQYF. In DNA, the CDR3 is TGCAGCGCCCTCGGGGGGATCGGCTACGAGCAGTACTTC.

The V and J genes are TRBV2 and TRBJ1-4; tentative D call: TRBD1 (5 bases). CDR1 SNHLY and CDR2 FYNNEI come from the germline V gene. Trimming took off 8 bases at V and 0 bases at J, with 13 bases between the two ends. The CDR3 runs to 15 residues. CDR3 region: CASGREFATNEKLFF. The CDR3 DNA is TGTGCCAGCGGCAGGGAATTTGCAACTAATGAAAAACTGTTTTTT.